Listed below are T cell receptor beta chains from one sample, sequenced in a study of blood T cell repertoires in COVID-19. The data were produced by immunoSEQ multiplex PCR, yet TCRdb's version contains in-frame clones alone and is incomplete. The table includes around 170,000 clones, roughly 77% detected once. The specimen was peripheral blood. Receptors originate from a woman older than 75 with COVID-19, enrolled during active disease. Each CDR3 is given with its conserved first and last residue. A D gene is named only where the DNA matches it firmly. A clone size is listed for some rows: how often the clone was seen (once, few, many), or a class if it is expanded.

>TRBJ1-5|.|few|TRBV5-6
CASSLARQPQHF
TGTGCCAGCAGCTTGGCCCGGCAGCCCCAGCATTTT
>TRBJ2-6|.|.|TRBV18
CASSPTGPGANVLTF
TGTGCCAGCTCACCCACAGGGCCTGGGGCCAACGTCCTGACTTTC
>TRBJ2-1|TRBD2|.|TRBV11-2
CASSLAGTSGSPSYNEQFF
TGTGCCAGCAGCTTAGCCGGGACTAGCGGGAGCCCTTCCTACAATGAGCAGTTCTTC
>TRBJ2-1|TRBD2|few|TRBV10-3
CAIRGSGRDRNEQFF
TGTGCCATCAGGGGTAGCGGGAGGGATAGGAATGAGCAGTTCTTC
>TRBJ2-1|.|.|TRBV9
CASSVTFRGRGSNEQFF
TGTGCCAGCAGCGTAACCTTCCGGGGGAGGGGGAGCAATGAGCAGTTCTTC
>TRBJ1-1|.|.|TRBV7-2
CASSQMAGLNTEAFF
TGTGCCAGCAGCCAGATGGCGGGCCTCAACACTGAAGCTTTCTTT
>TRBJ2-3|.|.|TRBV5-1
CASSVTPDTQYF
TGCGCCAGCAGCGTTACTCCAGATACGCAGTATTTT
>TRBJ1-6|TRBD1|.|TRBV5-6
CASSLLPTGMNSPLHF
TGTGCCAGCAGCTTGTTACCGACAGGGATGAATTCACCCCTCCACTTT
>TRBJ1-2|TRBD1|.|TRBV9
CASSGQGLNYGYTF
TGTGCCAGCAGCGGACAGGGTCTTAACTATGGCTACACCTTC
>TRBJ1-2|.|few|TRBV3-1/TRBV3-2
CASSQDWGAGYTF
TGTGCCAGCAGCCAAGATTGGGGCGCTGGCTACACCTTC
>TRBJ2-7|.|.|TRBV18
CASSPARISYEQYF
TGTGCCAGCTCACCAGCTAGGATCTCCTACGAGCAGTACTTC
>TRBJ2-3|TRBD1|.|TRBV7-6
CASSSRQGATDTQYF
TGTGCCAGCAGCTCTAGACAGGGGGCAACAGATACGCAGTATTTT
>TRBJ1-4|.|.|TRBV5-8
CASSLGNRGEKLFF
TGTGCCAGCAGCTTGGGGAACCGAGGGGAAAAACTGTTTTTT
>TRBJ2-5|.|.|TRBV29-1
CSAYQETQYF
TGCAGCGCCTACCAAGAGACCCAGTACTTC